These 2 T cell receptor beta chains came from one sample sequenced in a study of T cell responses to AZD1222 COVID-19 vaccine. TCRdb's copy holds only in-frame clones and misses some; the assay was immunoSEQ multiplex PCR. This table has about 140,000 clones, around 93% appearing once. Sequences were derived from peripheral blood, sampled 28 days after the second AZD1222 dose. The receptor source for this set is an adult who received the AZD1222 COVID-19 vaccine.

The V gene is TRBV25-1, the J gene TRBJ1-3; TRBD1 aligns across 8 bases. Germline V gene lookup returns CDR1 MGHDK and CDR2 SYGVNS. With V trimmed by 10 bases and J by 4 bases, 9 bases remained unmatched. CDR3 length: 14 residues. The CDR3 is CATRDRSLGNTIYF. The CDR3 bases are TGTGCCACCCGGGACAGGTCGTTGGGAAACACCATATATTTT.

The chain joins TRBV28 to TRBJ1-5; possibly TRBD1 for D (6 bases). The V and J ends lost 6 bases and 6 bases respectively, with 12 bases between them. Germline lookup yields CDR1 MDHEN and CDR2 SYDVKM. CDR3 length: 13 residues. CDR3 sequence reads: CASSLGAAQPQHF. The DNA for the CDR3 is TGTGCCAGCAGCCTGGGGGCAGCTCAGCCCCAGCATTTT.